This is a list of T cell receptor beta chains from one sample in a study of T cells in Graves' hyperthyroidism and ophthalmopathy. TCRdb re-analysed the multiplex PCR reads in MiXCR, keeping a single row per CDR3 protein. Among 250,000 or so distinct CDR3 sequences, 13% to 15% were seen once, and the ten largest hold over 30%. Material: blood. These receptors originate from a woman between 50 and 59 years old with Graves' hyperthyroidism that later progressed to Graves' ophthalmopathy. Both conserved end residues are part of each CDR3. Each record gives: V gene, clone size, J gene, D gene, CDR3 protein, CDR3 DNA. D genes are given only for firm matches. Clone size is stated in some rows and not others, as once, few, many or a class when expanded.

V gene: TRBV12-3/TRBV12-4; clone size: .; J gene: TRBJ2-1; D gene: TRBD2; CDR3 protein: CASSQKGRANEQFF; CDR3 DNA: TGTGCCAGCAGTCAGAAGGGGAGGGCCAATGAGCAGTTCTTC
V gene: TRBV6-1; clone size: many; J gene: TRBJ1-1; D gene: .; CDR3 protein: CASTKTGRAEAFF; CDR3 DNA: TGTGCCAGCACCAAAACAGGGAGGGCTGAAGCTTTCTTT
V gene: TRBV20-1; clone size: many; J gene: TRBJ1-4; D gene: .; CDR3 protein: CSASIVGDNEKLFF; CDR3 DNA: TGCAGTGCTAGCATCGTGGGGGATAATGAAAAACTGTTTTTT
V gene: TRBV27; clone size: many; J gene: TRBJ2-6; D gene: .; CDR3 protein: CASSLGRSGANVLTF; CDR3 DNA: TGTGCCAGCAGTTTAGGGCGCTCTGGGGCCAACGTCCTGACTTTC
V gene: TRBV4-1; clone size: few; J gene: TRBJ1-5; D gene: .; CDR3 protein: CASSRSQAEQPQHF; CDR3 DNA: TGCGCCAGCAGCAGAAGCCAGGCAGAGCAGCCCCAGCATTTT
V gene: TRBV7-9; clone size: many; J gene: TRBJ2-7; D gene: .; CDR3 protein: CASSLAREDEQYF; CDR3 DNA: TGTGCCAGCAGCTTAGCGCGCGAGGACGAGCAGTACTTC
V gene: TRBV6-1; clone size: many; J gene: TRBJ1-5; D gene: .; CDR3 protein: CASRPGSSRPQHF; CDR3 DNA: TGTGCCAGCAGACCGGGCTCTTCTAGGCCCCAGCATTTT
V gene: TRBV2; clone size: .; J gene: TRBJ1-2; D gene: .; CDR3 protein: CASSEHLNYGYTF; CDR3 DNA: TGTGCCAGCAGTGAGCACCTTAACTATGGCTACACCTTC
V gene: TRBV19; clone size: many; J gene: TRBJ2-7; D gene: TRBD2; CDR3 protein: CASSLALGLAGEQYF; CDR3 DNA: TGTGCCAGTAGCCTAGCCCTGGGACTAGCGGGAGAGCAGTACTTC
V gene: TRBV28; clone size: .; J gene: TRBJ1-5; D gene: .; CDR3 protein: CASSPTLGQPQHF; CDR3 DNA: TGTGCCAGCAGTCCAACTTTGGGTCAGCCCCAGCATTTT
V gene: TRBV6-1; clone size: many; J gene: TRBJ2-7; D gene: TRBD1; CDR3 protein: CASSDGDRGGSFMSYEQYF; CDR3 DNA: TGTGCCAGCAGTGATGGGGACAGGGGCGGGAGTTTTATGTCCTACGAGCAGTACTTC
V gene: TRBV20-1; clone size: many; J gene: TRBJ2-5; D gene: TRBD1; CDR3 protein: CSANRGRETQYF; CDR3 DNA: TGCAGTGCCAACAGGGGGCGCGAGACCCAGTACTTC
V gene: TRBV6-1; clone size: .; J gene: TRBJ2-7; D gene: .; CDR3 protein: CASSANDLYEQYF; CDR3 DNA: TGTGCCAGCAGTGCCAACGACCTTTACGAGCAGTACTTC
V gene: TRBV5-1; clone size: many; J gene: TRBJ1-1; D gene: TRBD1; CDR3 protein: CASRRQGANTEAFF; CDR3 DNA: TGCGCCAGCAGACGACAGGGGGCGAACACTGAAGCTTTCTTT
V gene: TRBV20-1; clone size: many; J gene: TRBJ2-1; D gene: .; CDR3 protein: CSASNAPSSYNEQFF; CDR3 DNA: TGCAGTGCTAGTAATGCGCCGAGCTCCTACAATGAGCAGTTCTTC
V gene: TRBV28; clone size: many; J gene: TRBJ2-7; D gene: TRBD2; CDR3 protein: CASKTSGNSEQYF; CDR3 DNA: TGTGCCAGCAAGACTAGCGGGAATTCCGAGCAGTACTTC
V gene: TRBV5-1; clone size: many; J gene: TRBJ1-1; D gene: .; CDR3 protein: CASSLEPAIDWSEAFF; CDR3 DNA: TGCGCCAGCAGCTTGGAACCAGCGATAGACTGGTCTGAAGCTTTCTTT